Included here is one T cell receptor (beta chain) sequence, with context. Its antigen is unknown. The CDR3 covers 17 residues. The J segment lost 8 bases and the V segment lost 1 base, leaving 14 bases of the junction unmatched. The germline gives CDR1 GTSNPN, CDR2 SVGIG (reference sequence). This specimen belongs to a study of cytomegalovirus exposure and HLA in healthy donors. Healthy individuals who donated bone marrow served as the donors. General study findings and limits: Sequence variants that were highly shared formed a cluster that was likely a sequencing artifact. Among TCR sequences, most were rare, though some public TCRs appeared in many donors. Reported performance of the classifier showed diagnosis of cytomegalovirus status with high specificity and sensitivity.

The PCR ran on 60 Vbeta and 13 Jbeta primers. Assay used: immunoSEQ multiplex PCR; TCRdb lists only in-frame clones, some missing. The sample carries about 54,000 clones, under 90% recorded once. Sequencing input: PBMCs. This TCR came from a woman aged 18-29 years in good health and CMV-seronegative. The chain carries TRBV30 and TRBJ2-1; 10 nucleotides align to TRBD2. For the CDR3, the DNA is TGTGCCTGGAGTGAATCGACACTAGCGGGGTGGGGTGATGAGCAGTTCTTC. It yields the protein CAWSESTLAGWGDEQFF.